The table lists the clone carrying this T cell receptor (beta chain) with many counts. Time point: blood at routine non-recurrence follow-up after resection. TCRs were sequenced from unsorted whole RNA of tumor, nontumor lung or PBMC. The data stem from a study of spatial heterogeneity in lung cancer. Study as a whole: The study observed each unique TCR and UMI combination more than ten times on average in raw reads.

Unique molecular identifiers, one per molecule, were present on every TCR cDNA molecule. TCRdb reprocessed the 5' RACE reads with MiXCR, giving one entry per CDR3 protein. The data hold about 27,000 distinct CDR3 sequences, with 5.4% observed a single time. Trimming took 4 bases from V and 3 from J; bases not matched to a gene: 13. Germline CDR1 and CDR2: MNHNY and SVGAGI (reference sequence). CDR3 length: 18 residues. The source was PBMCs, collected at follow-up. This TCR derives from a female donor with early-stage non-small cell lung cancer. This chain links TRBV6-6 with TRBJ2-7; 12 bases line up with TRBD1. The DNA of the CDR3 is TGTGCCAGCAGTTGGGGACAGGGGGCGCGGGCGGATTACTACGAGCAGTACTTC. Its translation is CASSWGQGARADYYEQYF.